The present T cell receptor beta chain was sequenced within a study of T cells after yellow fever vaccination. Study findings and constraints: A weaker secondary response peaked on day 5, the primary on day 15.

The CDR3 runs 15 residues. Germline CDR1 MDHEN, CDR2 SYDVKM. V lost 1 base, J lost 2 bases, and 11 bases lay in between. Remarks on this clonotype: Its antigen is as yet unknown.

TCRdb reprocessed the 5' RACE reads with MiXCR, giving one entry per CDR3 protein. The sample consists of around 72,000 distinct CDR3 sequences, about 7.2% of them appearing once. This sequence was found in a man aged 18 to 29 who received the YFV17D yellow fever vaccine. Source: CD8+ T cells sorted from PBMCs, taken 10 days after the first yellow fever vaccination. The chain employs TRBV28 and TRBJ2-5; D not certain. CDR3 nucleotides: TGTGCCAGCAGTTTATCGGCCGACGCTCAAGAGACCCAGTACTTC. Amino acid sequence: CASSLSADAQETQYF.